This TCR beta chain is drawn from a study of response to subunit inactivated influenza vaccine. Study outcomes and limitations: T cells newly recruited by each seasonal influenza vaccination are few, the authors suggested.

TCRdb processed the RT-PCR reads anew with MiXCR; each CDR3 protein has one entry. The table records under 800,000 distinct CDR3 sequences, approximately 14% of them present only once. The table lists this clonotype with a few counts. Its antigen is currently unknown. The CDR3 is 12 amino acids. Trimming cost V 2 bases and J 6 bases, with 8 bases left between them. The germline V gene has CDR1 SNHLY and CDR2 FYNNEI. The sequence was obtained from a man between 50 and 59 years old who received an inactivated influenza vaccine. Specimen: PBMCs from blood, collected around 14 days before vaccination. This chain links TRBV2 with TRBJ2-7; D remains unclear. CDR3 in DNA: TGTGCCAGCAGTGAACTCAGGCTCGAGCAGTACTTC. Protein sequence: CASSELRLEQYF.